The rows below give T cell receptor beta chains drawn from one sample of a study of blood T cell repertoires in COVID-19. Clones were sequenced by immunoSEQ multiplex PCR, and TCRdb holds only the in-frame ones, with some missing. The data show under 200,000 clones, roughly 90% seen once. The sample was peripheral blood. Receptor source: a man aged 55 to 69 with acute or convalescent COVID-19. Each CDR3 is given with its conserved first and last residue. D genes are given only for firm matches. Rows may omit the clone size; those that give it use once, few, many or a size class.

j_call clone_size d_call v_call cdr3_aa cdr3_nt
TRBJ2-1 - TRBD2 TRBV5-1 CASSPGLAGVGEQFF TGCGCCAGCAGCCCGGGACTAGCGGGGGTCGGCGAGCAGTTCTTC
TRBJ2-5 - - TRBV24-1 CATSDLLASETQYF TGTGCCACCAGTGATTTGCTTGCGAGTGAGACCCAGTACTTC
TRBJ2-3 - TRBD1 TRBV14 CASSQYRGRADTQYF TGTGCCAGCAGCCAATACAGGGGAAGGGCAGATACGCAGTATTTT
TRBJ1-3 - - TRBV27 CASRSAGNSGNTIYF TGTGCCAGCAGGTCGGCAGGGAACTCTGGAAACACCATATATTTT
TRBJ1-1 - - TRBV7-9 CASHSSNTEAFF TGTGCCAGCCACAGCTCGAACACTGAAGCTTTCTTT
TRBJ1-3 - TRBD1 TRBV6-6 CASRPQGASGNTIYF TGTGCCAGCAGACCACAGGGGGCATCTGGAAACACCATATATTTT
TRBJ2-1 once - TRBV24-1 CATSDSRVSNEQFF TGTGCCACCAGTGATTCGCGGGTTTCCAATGAGCAGTTCTTC
TRBJ1-1 - TRBD1 TRBV27 CASKGQMNTEAFF TGTGCCAGCAAGGGACAGATGAACACTGAAGCTTTCTTT
TRBJ1-2 - TRBD1 TRBV7-2 CASSLLGQGTNGYTF TGTGCCAGCAGCTTACTGGGACAGGGAACAAATGGCTACACCTTC
TRBJ2-3 - TRBD1 TRBV27 CASSRRDRLADTQYF TGTGCCAGCAGCCGCCGGGACAGGTTAGCAGATACGCAGTATTTT
TRBJ1-1 once TRBD1 TRBV9 CASSVERGGTGKNTEAFF TGTGCCAGCAGCGTAGAAAGAGGAGGGACAGGTAAGAACACTGAAGCTTTCTTT
TRBJ2-2 - - TRBV30 CAWSVRVTGELFF TGTGCCTGGAGTGTGAGGGTCACCGGGGAGCTGTTTTTT
TRBJ2-5 - TRBD2 TRBV5-8 CASSPGLSDSGKETQYF TGTGCCAGCAGCCCGGGACTATCTGATTCGGGCAAAGAGACCCAGTACTTC
TRBJ1-3 - - TRBV6-2/TRBV6-3 CASSYGLEGSGNTIYF TGTGCCAGCAGTTACGGACTCGAGGGATCTGGAAACACCATATATTTT
TRBJ2-5 - TRBD1 TRBV6-4 CASSPWGATGLETQYF TGTGCCAGCAGTCCCTGGGGAGCGACAGGGTTGGAGACCCAGTACTTC
TRBJ2-1 - - TRBV11-1 CASTTMSGVVGEQFF TGTGCCAGCACCACGATGTCGGGGGTGGTAGGTGAGCAGTTCTTC
TRBJ2-5 - TRBD1 TRBV19 CASSTGGIEETQYF TGTGCCAGTAGTACAGGGGGAATTGAGGAGACCCAGTACTTC
TRBJ1-3 once - TRBV5-1 CASSPGQSGNTIYF TGCGCCAGCAGCCCAGGACAGTCTGGAAACACCATATATTTT
TRBJ2-1 - - TRBV11-3 CASSPLRVSDEQFF TGTGCCAGCAGCCCCTTAAGAGTTTCCGATGAGCAGTTCTTC
TRBJ2-5 - - TRBV6-6 CASSYGSGLQETQYF TGTGCCAGCAGTTACGGATCGGGACTGCAAGAGACCCAGTACTTC
TRBJ2-5 - TRBD2 TRBV9 CASSVWTSGEVKETQYF TGTGCCAGCAGCGTTTGGACTAGCGGGGAGGTTAAAGAGACCCAGTACTTC
TRBJ2-2 - - TRBV19 CASSITQGNTGELFF TGTGCCAGTAGTATCACGCAGGGTAACACCGGGGAGCTGTTTTTT
TRBJ2-5 - - TRBV7-3 CASSSYSDSQETQYF TGTGCCAGCAGCTCCTATTCTGACAGCCAAGAGACCCAGTACTTC
TRBJ1-2 - - TRBV21-1 CASSKGDGQDQDGYTF TGTGCCAGCAGCAAAGGAGATGGACAGGACCAGGACGGCTACACCTTC
TRBJ1-3 few - TRBV7-9 CASNSLFGNTIYF TGTGCCAGCAACTCTCTTTTTGGAAACACCATATATTTT
TRBJ1-5 - TRBD1 TRBV4-3 CASSQEWDRVGNQPQHF TGCGCCAGCAGCCAAGAATGGGACAGGGTTGGCAATCAGCCCCAGCATTTT
TRBJ2-3 - - TRBV24-1 CATSESVTDTQYF TGTGCCACCAGTGAATCAGTCACAGATACGCAGTATTTT
TRBJ2-1 - TRBD2 TRBV9 CASSVRPGALAGGISYNEQFF TGTGCCAGCAGCGTCCGCCCCGGAGCCCTAGCGGGGGGGATTTCCTACAATGAGCAGTTCTTC
TRBJ1-2 - - TRBV10-3 CAISEPGQTNYGYTF TGTGCCATCAGTGAGCCGGGACAAACTAACTATGGCTACACCTTC
TRBJ1-1 - - TRBV18 CASSPDLNTEAFF TGTGCCAGCTCACCGGACTTGAACACTGAAGCTTTCTTT
TRBJ2-5 once - TRBV27 CASSSLDRKETQYF TGTGCCAGCAGTTCCCTGGACAGAAAAGAGACCCAGTACTTC
TRBJ1-1 - - TRBV7-9 CASSLQATEAFF TGTGCCAGCAGCTTACAGGCGACTGAAGCTTTCTTT
TRBJ2-7 - - TRBV11-3 CASSSASAPGQYF TGTGCCAGCAGTAGTGCTAGCGCCCCCGGGCAGTACTTC
TRBJ2-5 - TRBD2 TRBV7-2 CASSLAAGGWETQYF TGTGCCAGCAGCTTAGCAGCGGGGGGGTGGGAGACCCAGTACTTC
TRBJ1-1 - TRBD1 TRBV29-1 CTSGQGARGTEAFF TGCACCAGCGGACAGGGGGCGAGGGGCACTGAAGCTTTCTTT
TRBJ2-5 - TRBD1 TRBV5-4 CASTLGGQAETQYF TGTGCCAGCACCCTGGGGGGACAGGCAGAGACCCAGTACTTC
TRBJ1-5 - - TRBV7-8 CASSLRAGDSNQPQHF TGTGCCAGCAGCTTAAGGGCAGGGGATAGCAATCAGCCCCAGCATTTT
TRBJ2-1 - - TRBV28 CASLEGATYNEQFF TGTGCCAGCTTGGAGGGGGCTACCTACAATGAGCAGTTCTTC
TRBJ2-7 - TRBD2 TRBV6-2/TRBV6-3 CASSYVLSGRSYEQYF TGTGCCAGCAGTTACGTTCTTAGCGGGAGATCGTACGAGCAGTACTTC
TRBJ1-5 - - TRBV30 CAWSPNLDRKNQPQHF TGTGCCTGGAGTCCAAACTTGGACAGAAAAAATCAGCCCCAGCATTTT